This T cell receptor beta chain came from a study of shared clonotypes between healthy human individuals. Sorted-subset replicate PCR reactions contained 150 to 200 ng DNA, corresponding to approximately 30,000 T cell genomes. Clones were read by immunoSEQ multiplex PCR, and TCRdb kept only the in-frame ones, dropping some. The sample lists about 380,000 clones; about 96% were seen once. Germline values: CDR1 SEHNR, CDR2 FQNEAQ (reference sequence). The CDR3 length is 16 residues. Trimming shortened V by 1 base and J by 4 bases, and 14 bases separated the two germline ends. The chain couples TRBV7-9 to TRBJ2-1; possibly TRBD1 for D (5 bases). The clonotype originates from a man aged 25-40 years in good health. Sequencing input: memory CD8+ T cells sorted from blood. Sample subset: CD45RO+ cells pooled with CCR7-negative TemRA cells. This chain's CDR3 is CASSLDWGPLYNEQFF. DNA of the CDR3: TGTGCCAGCAGCTTAGATTGGGGCCCCCTATACAATGAGCAGTTCTTC.